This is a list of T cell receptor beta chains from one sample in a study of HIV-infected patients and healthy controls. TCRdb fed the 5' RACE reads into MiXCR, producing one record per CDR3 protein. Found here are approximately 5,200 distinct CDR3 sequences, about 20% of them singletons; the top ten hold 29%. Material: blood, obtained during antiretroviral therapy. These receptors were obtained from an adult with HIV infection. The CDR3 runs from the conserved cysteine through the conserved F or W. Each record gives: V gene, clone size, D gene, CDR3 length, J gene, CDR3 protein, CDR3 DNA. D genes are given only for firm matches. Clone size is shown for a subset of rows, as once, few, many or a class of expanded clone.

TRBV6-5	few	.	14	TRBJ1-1	CASSIRTQGTEAFF	TGTGCCAGCAGTATCCGGACACAAGGGACTGAAGCTTTCTTT
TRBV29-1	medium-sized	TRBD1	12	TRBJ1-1	CSAGTVNTEAFF	TGCAGCGCCGGGACAGTGAACACTGAAGCTTTCTTT
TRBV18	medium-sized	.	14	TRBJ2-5	CASSLLGPEETQYF	TGTGCCAGCTCACTGCTGGGCCCCGAAGAGACCCAGTACTTC
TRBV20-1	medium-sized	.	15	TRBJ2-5	CSARDIEGGQETQYF	TGCAGTGCTAGAGATATCGAGGGGGGGCAAGAGACCCAGTACTTC
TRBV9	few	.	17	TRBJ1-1	CASSVVGVEGPNTEAFF	TGTGCCAGCAGCGTAGTAGGAGTGGAGGGCCCGAACACTGAAGCTTTCTTT
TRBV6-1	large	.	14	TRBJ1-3	CASRDLISGNTIYF	TGTGCCAGCAGGGACCTCATCTCTGGAAACACCATATATTTT
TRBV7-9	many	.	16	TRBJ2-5	CASSLAGTGGQETQYF	TGTGCCAGCAGCTTAGCTGGCACTGGGGGCCAAGAGACCCAGTACTTC
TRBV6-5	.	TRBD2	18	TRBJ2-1	CASSSIAGLAGASPEQFF	TGTGCCAGCAGTTCGATAGCCGGACTAGCGGGGGCCTCCCCTGAGCAGTTCTTC
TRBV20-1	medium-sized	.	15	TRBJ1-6	CSAAEGPGGDSPLHF	TGCAGTGCGGCGGAAGGGCCAGGAGGGGATTCACCCCTCCACTTT
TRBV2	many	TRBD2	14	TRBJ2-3	CASPGLAGTDTQYF	TGTGCCAGCCCGGGACTAGCGGGAACAGATACGCAGTATTTT
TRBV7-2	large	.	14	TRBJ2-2	CASSLAVGPGELFF	TGTGCCAGCAGCTTAGCGGTCGGTCCCGGGGAGCTGTTTTTT
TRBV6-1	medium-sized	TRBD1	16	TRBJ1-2	CASCPGTGYQNYGYTF	TGTGCCAGCTGCCCTGGGACAGGGTATCAGAACTATGGCTACACCTTC
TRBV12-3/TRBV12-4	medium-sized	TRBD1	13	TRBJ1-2	CASSFGTGAGYTF	TGTGCCAGCAGTTTCGGGACAGGGGCTGGCTACACCTTC
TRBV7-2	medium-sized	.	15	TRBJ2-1	CASSAGTAGAAEQFF	TGTGCCAGCAGCGCTGGGACCGCGGGGGCGGCTGAGCAGTTCTTC
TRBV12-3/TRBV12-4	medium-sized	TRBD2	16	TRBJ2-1	CASSPGGGASYNEQFF	TGTGCCAGCAGTCCAGGCGGGGGGGCCTCCTACAATGAGCAGTTCTTC
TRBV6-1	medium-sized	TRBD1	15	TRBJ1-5	CASRATTGSNQPQHF	TGTGCCAGCAGGGCAACGACAGGGAGCAATCAGCCCCAGCATTTT
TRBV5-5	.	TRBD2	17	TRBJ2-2	CASTKPLAGGNTGELFF	TGTGCCAGCACCAAACCCCTAGCGGGGGGGAACACCGGGGAGCTGTTTTTT
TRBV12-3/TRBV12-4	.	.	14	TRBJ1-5	CASSLAGYNQPQHF	TGTGCCAGCAGTTTAGCAGGATACAATCAGCCCCAGCATTTT
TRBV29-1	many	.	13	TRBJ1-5	CSVKDGNNQPQHF	TGCAGCGTTAAAGACGGAAACAATCAGCCCCAGCATTTT
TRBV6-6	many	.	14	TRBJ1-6	CASTEWGGISPLHF	TGTGCCAGCACCGAGTGGGGGGGCATTTCACCCCTCCACTTT
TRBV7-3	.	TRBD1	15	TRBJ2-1	CASSPEGTGLDEQFF	TGTGCCAGCAGCCCCGAGGGGACAGGTCTCGATGAGCAGTTCTTC
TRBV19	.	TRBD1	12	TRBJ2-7	CASSGTEYEQYF	TGTGCCAGTAGTGGGACAGAATACGAGCAGTACTTC
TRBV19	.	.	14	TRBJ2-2	CASSIPGAAGELFF	TGTGCCAGTAGTATCCCGGGGGCGGCCGGGGAGCTGTTTTTT
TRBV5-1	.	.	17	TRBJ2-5	CASSQIGSQGPGSTQYF	TGCGCCAGCAGCCAGATAGGATCCCAGGGGCCCGGGAGCACCCAGTACTTC
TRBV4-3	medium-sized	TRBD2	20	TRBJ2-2	CASSPPRTSGANPDTGELFF	TGCGCCAGCAGCCCTCCCCGGACTAGCGGGGCCAACCCGGACACCGGGGAGCTGTTTTTT
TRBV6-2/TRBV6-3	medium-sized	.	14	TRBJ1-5	CASNRVNSNQPQHF	TGTGCCAGCAATCGGGTGAATAGCAATCAGCCCCAGCATTTT
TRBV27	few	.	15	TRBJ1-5	CASSFQADSYQPQHF	TGTGCCAGCAGTTTTCAGGCCGACTCCTATCAGCCCCAGCATTTT
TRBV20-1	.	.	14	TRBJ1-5	CSAEGGRSSQPQNF	TGCAGTGCCGAGGGGGGAAGGAGCAGTCAGCCCCAGAATTTT
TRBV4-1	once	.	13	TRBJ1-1	CASSRPGGTEAFF	TGCGCCAGCAGCAGGCCCGGGGGCACTGAAGCTTTCTTT
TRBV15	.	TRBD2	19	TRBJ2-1	CATSSLLPGLAGGGNEQFF	TGTGCCACCAGCTCCCTCCTTCCGGGACTAGCGGGGGGCGGCAATGAGCAGTTCTTC
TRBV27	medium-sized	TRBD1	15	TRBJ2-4	CASRESGTGQNIQYF	TGTGCCAGCAGGGAGTCCGGGACAGGGCAAAACATTCAGTACTTC
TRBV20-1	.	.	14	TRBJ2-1	CSAVRTGFGDEQFF	TGCAGTGCCGTTAGAACAGGGTTTGGGGATGAGCAGTTCTTC
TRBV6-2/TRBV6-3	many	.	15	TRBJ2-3	CASSFLASGTDTQYF	TGTGCCAGCAGCTTCCTAGCGAGTGGCACAGATACGCAGTATTTT
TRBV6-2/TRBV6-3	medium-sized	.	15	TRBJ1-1	CASSWATGVNTEAFF	TGTGCCAGCAGTTGGGCTACGGGAGTGAACACTGAAGCTTTCTTT
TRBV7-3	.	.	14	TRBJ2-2	CASSLSLAAGELFF	TGTGCCAGCAGCTTAAGTCTAGCAGCCGGGGAGCTGTTTTTT
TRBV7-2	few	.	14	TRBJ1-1	CASSFLGGTTEAFF	TGTGCCAGCAGCTTTTTGGGGGGGACCACTGAAGCTTTCTTT
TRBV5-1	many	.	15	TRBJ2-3	CASSSTGSSTDTQYF	TGCGCCAGCAGCTCGACAGGATCTAGCACAGATACGCAGTATTTT
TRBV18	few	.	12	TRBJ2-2	CASSSYTGELFF	TGTGCCAGCTCATCTTATACCGGGGAGCTGTTTTTT
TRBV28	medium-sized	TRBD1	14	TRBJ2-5	CATSDRGFQETQYF	TGTGCCACCTCGGACAGGGGGTTCCAAGAGACCCAGTACTTC
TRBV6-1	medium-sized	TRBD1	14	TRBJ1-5	CASSYNRGQQPQHF	TGTGCCAGCTCTTATAACAGGGGGCAACAGCCCCAGCATTTT
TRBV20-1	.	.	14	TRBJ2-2	CSAKSGGNTGELFF	TGCAGTGCAAAGAGTGGGGGAAACACCGGGGAGCTGTTTTTT
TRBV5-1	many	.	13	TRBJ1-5	CASSGRGSQPQHF	TGCGCCAGCAGCGGGAGGGGGAGTCAGCCCCAGCATTTT
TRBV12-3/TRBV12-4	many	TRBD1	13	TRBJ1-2	CASSLDRVYGYTF	TGTGCCAGCAGTTTGGACAGGGTGTATGGCTACACCTTC
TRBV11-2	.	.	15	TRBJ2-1	CASSPDISSYNEQFF	TGTGCCAGCAGCCCGGACATCTCATCCTACAATGAGCAGTTCTTC